Shown below are 9 T cell receptor beta chains from a single sample sequenced in a study of T cells in Graves' hyperthyroidism and ophthalmopathy. Amplified TCR beta CDR3 regions derived from RNA transcripts. A first-round RT-PCR of the TCR CDR3 used the HTBI primer set. MiXCR, applied by TCRdb to the multiplex PCR reads, yields one record per CDR3 protein. This table has hundreds of thousands of distinct CDR3 sequences, more than 20% appearing once. Specimen: blood. These receptors were obtained from a young man with Graves' ophthalmopathy.

This clonotype showed up just a few times. This sequence joins TRBV20-1 and TRBJ2-7, with D possibly matching TRBD2 (6 bases). Trimming took off 6 bases at V and 3 bases at J, with 18 bases between the two ends. The germline V gene has CDR1 DFQATT and CDR2 SNEGSKA (reference sequence). CDR3 length equals 14 residues. CDR3 in DNA: TGCAGTGCCAGACCCTCGGAGGGGCGCTACGAGCAGTACTTC. Amino acids: CSARPSEGRYEQYF.

The V call is TRBV28, the J call TRBJ2-4; D might be TRBD2 (7 bases). Trimming left V 7 bases short and J 3 bases short, with 16 bases between. CDR1 and CDR2 (germline): MDHEN, SYDVKM. CDR3 size: 15 residues. The CDR3 coding sequence is TGTGCCAGCACAGAGGGGGGGGCTGTCAAAAACATTCAGTACTTC. Amino acids: CASTEGGAVKNIQYF.

This clonotype was seen a few times. This CDR3 reads CASSDGLAGVRNTGELFF. The CDR3 nucleotides are TGCGCCAGCAGTGACGGACTAGCGGGAGTGAGGAACACCGGGGAGCTGTTTTTT. The chain recombines TRBV10-1 with TRBJ2-2, with TRBD2 identical over 13 bases. Trimming took 3 bases from V and 1 from J; bases not matched to a gene: 5. CDR1 WNHNN and CDR2 SYGVQD come from the germline V gene (reference sequence). This CDR3 spans 18 amino acids.

The table lists this clonotype with many counts. This chain connects TRBV18 to TRBJ1-2, with unresolved D. Germline-derived CDR1 and CDR2 are KGHSH and LQKENI. The V end was cut by 1 base, the J end by 8 bases, with 11 bases between. The CDR3 loop spans 13 amino acids. The CDR3 nucleotides are TGTGCCAGCTCACCACGTAAGGGATCCGGCTACACCTTC. Amino acid sequence: CASSPRKGSGYTF.

This clonotype was counted at least ten times. V usage is TRBV28 and J usage is TRBJ2-7; 8 nucleotides agree with TRBD1. V was pared by 5 bases and J by 0 bases, with 6 bases of the junction left unmatched. The CDR3 loop spans 15 amino acids. Germline V CDR1 and CDR2: MDHEN, SYDVKM. In DNA form, the CDR3 reads TGTGCCAGCAGTCCCGCCAGGGGGCACTCCTACGAGCAGTACTTC. Amino acids: CASSPARGHSYEQYF.

This clonotype occurred a few times. V is TRBV6-2 or TRBV6-3 and J is TRBJ2-5; maybe TRBD1 (5 bases). The germline V gene encodes CDR1 MNHEY and CDR2 SVGEGT. The CDR3 runs 18 residues. Trimming left V 3 bases short and J 3 bases short, with 23 bases between. The CDR3 region has the DNA TGTGCCAGCAGTTATAATCTGGGGCAGCCAATACCGAAAGAGACCCAGTACTTC. This translates into CASSYNLGQPIPKETQYF.

This clonotype was counted at least ten times. V and J are TRBV12-3 or TRBV12-4 and TRBJ1-2; a possible D gene is TRBD1 (5 bases). The CDR3 extends over 11 amino acids. Trimming pared 7 bases from V and 7 bases from J, leaving 10 bases between. CDR3 protein: CASKTGGGYTF. In nucleotides, the CDR3 is TGTGCCAGCAAGACGGGGGGTGGCTACACCTTC.

This clonotype was found many times. This chain joins TRBV28 and TRBJ2-1; 9 bases fit TRBD2. The CDR3 contains 17 residues. Germline assignment: CDR1 MDHEN and CDR2 SYDVKM. Trimming took 6 bases from V and 5 from J; bases not matched to a gene: 14. This CDR3 reads CASRKGLANTPHNEQFF. Here the CDR3 DNA reads TGTGCCAGCAGAAAGGGACTAGCAAATACACCCCACAATGAGCAGTTCTTC.

This clonotype was found a few times. The rearrangement uses TRBV6-2 or TRBV6-3 and TRBJ2-2, with D possibly being TRBD1 (6 bases). Germline loops: CDR1 MNHEY, CDR2 SVGEGT. V was cut by 5 bases and J by 2 bases, with 15 bases left in between. CDR3 length: 16 amino acids. The CDR3 sequence is CASSLGHRVNTGELFF. The CDR3 region has the DNA TGTGCCAGCAGTCTGGGACACCGGGTAAACACCGGGGAGCTGTTTTTT.